This T cell receptor (beta chain) was sequenced during a study of blood T cell repertoires in COVID-19. Study background: Sources were T cells, B-cell-depleted T cells, or PBMCs; the material itself was cDNA or gDNA.

Trimming removed 5 bases from V and 2 bases from J; junction bases left unmatched: 6. Germline V lookup: CDR1 SEHNR, CDR2 FQNEAQ (reference sequence). CDR3 length: 16 amino acids. Using immunoSEQ multiplex PCR, the repertoire was profiled, and TCRdb retains in-frame clones only, with some absent. The sample gives over 120,000 clones, over 60% of which show up once; less than 3% is in the top ten. In assigning cohorts, the study relied on participant-reported clinical history. Before being deemed recovered, Cohort 3 donors had two negative PCRs, clearance, or symptom resolution. The chain employs TRBV7-9 and TRBJ1-1; 12 bases match TRBD1. This clonotype originated in a woman in her fifties or sixties who had recovered from COVID-19. Source material: PBMCs or T cells enriched from blood (not recorded which). In nucleotides, the CDR3 is TGTGCCAGCAGCCCAAGGGACAGGGGGCCTAACACTGAAGCTTTCTTT. This gives the protein CASSPRDRGPNTEAFF.